Following are 5 T cell receptor beta chains from one sample sequenced in a study of T cell responses to AZD1222 COVID-19 vaccine. Produced via immunoSEQ multiplex PCR; TCRdb's table is partial and in-frame only. The profile covers some 100,000 clones, with about nine tenths appearing a single time and roughly 5.2% taken by the ten largest. Material: peripheral blood, obtained on day 0 of AZD1222 vaccination. The receptors here all came from an adult in good health.

This sequence joins TRBV4-3 and TRBJ1-4, with 9 bases fitting TRBD1. The J segment lost 9 bases and the V segment lost 3 bases, leaving 8 bases of the junction unmatched. Germline V CDR1 and CDR2: LGHNA, YSLEER. The CDR3 length is 15 residues. The CDR3 region is CASSQDGTGRQKLFF. The CDR3 bases are TGCGCCAGCAGCCAGGACGGGACAGGGAGGCAAAAACTGTTTTTT.

The V gene is TRBV7-2, the J gene TRBJ2-1, with D perhaps TRBD2 (5 bases). The germline CDR1 and CDR2 sequences are SGHTA and FQGNSA. Trimming took off 0 bases at V and 7 bases at J, with 16 bases between the two ends. This CDR3 spans 16 amino acids. CDR3 protein: CASSLAPLVRMNEQFF. For the CDR3, the DNA is TGTGCCAGCAGCTTAGCCCCACTAGTTCGGATGAATGAGCAGTTCTTC.

The genes are TRBV7-2 and TRBJ2-4; weak D call: TRBD1 (6 bases). The germline V and J ends were trimmed by 1 base and 0 bases, with 13 bases remaining between them. The CDR3 runs to 17 residues. Germline V gives CDR1 SGHTA, CDR2 FQGNSA. CDR3 coding DNA: TGTGCCAGCAGCTTAGAAGGGGGATCAGGAGCCAAAAACATTCAGTACTTC. This encodes CASSLEGGSGAKNIQYF.

This clone was seen more than once but under ten times. V is TRBV5-1 and J is TRBJ2-7, with D possibly being TRBD1 or TRBD2 (5 bases each). Trimming stripped 3 bases from V and 3 bases from J, with 10 bases between. Germline V CDR1 and CDR2: SGHRS, YFSETQ. The CDR3 consists of 13 residues. Here the CDR3 DNA reads TGCGCCAGCAGCTCGGGACCTAACTACGAGCAGTACTTC. It is translated as CASSSGPNYEQYF.

This chain links TRBV3-1 (or the pseudogene TRBV3-2) with TRBJ1-3; D is uncertain. Trimming removed 4 bases from V and 0 bases from J, with 7 bases in between. Germline V gives CDR1 LGHDT, CDR2 YNNKEL (reference sequence). The CDR3 length is 14 residues. CDR3: CASSLGVSGNTIYF. For the CDR3, the DNA is TGTGCCAGCAGCCTGGGTGTCTCTGGAAACACCATATATTTT.